This T cell receptor (beta chain) emerged from a study of human T cells and chemical hapten exposure. Overall study findings and caveats: Once DPC sensitization occurred, TCRs above 1 in 1000 frequency showed no change.

The CDR3 length is 14 residues. Germline V lookup: CDR1 SGHVS, CDR2 FQNEAQ. V was pared by 5 bases and J by 8 bases, with 18 bases between. Individual cDNA molecules (in the library) carried attached unique molecular identifiers. Authors' processing steps: Samples held a median of around 92,000 TCRs, range about 20,000–700,000. TCRdb reprocessed the 5' RACE reads with MiXCR, giving one entry per CDR3 protein. These V and J calls rely on TCRdb rather than the paper's analysis. There are roughly 110,000 distinct CDR3 sequences in the sample; roughly 19% occur only once, and around 3% lies in the top ten. For this clonotype: As yet, its antigen is unknown.

From whole blood left unfractionated, total RNA was extracted. This chain links TRBV7-8 with TRBJ1-2; D is possibly TRBD1 (5 bases). This TCR derives from a human donor in good health. CDR3 nucleotide sequence: TGTGCCAGCAGCATCACGGCAGGGACCAGCGGCTACACCTTC. The encoded protein is CASSITAGTSGYTF.